These T cell receptor beta chains were read from a single sample in a study of T-cell reconstitution after alpha-beta-depleted transplantation in children. TCRdb re-analysed the PCR reads in MiXCR, keeping a single row per CDR3 protein. The table has 500,000 to 750,000 distinct CDR3 sequences, approximately 30% seen once. The sequencing used PBMCs, collected before TCRalphabeta/CD19-depleted stem cell transplant. These receptors came from a boy under two years old with Wiskott-Aldrich syndrome, due to receive a stem cell transplant. The CDR3 runs from the conserved cysteine through the conserved F or W. D genes are given only for firm matches. Not all rows give a size; the values are once, few, many and, for expanded clones, a class.

abundance	v_gene	j_gene	d_gene	CDR3nt	CDR3aa
few	TRBV20-1	TRBJ2-7	TRBD2	TGCAGTGCCCCTGCCGGGGGGGACGAGCAGTACTTC	CSAPAGGDEQYF
NA	TRBV20-1	TRBJ2-1	TRBD2	TGCAGTGTGGGATCGAGCGGGGAGAGCTCCTACAATGAGCAGTTCTTC	CSVGSSGESSYNEQFF
NA	TRBV5-1	TRBJ2-1	TRBD2	TGCGCCAGCAGCTTGGCGGGGGGTATATTTCCGGATGAGCAGTTCTTC	CASSLAGGIFPDEQFF
NA	TRBV18	TRBJ2-6	NA	TGTGCCAGCTCACCACCTGGGTTAGGGGCCAACGTCCTGACTTTC	CASSPPGLGANVLTF
few	TRBV27	TRBJ2-7	TRBD1	TGTGCCAGCAGTAGGACAGGGTCAGGCTACGAGCAGTACTTC	CASSRTGSGYEQYF
few	TRBV27	TRBJ2-1	NA	TGTGCCAGCAGTTTACGGAATAGTGAGCAGTTCTTC	CASSLRNSEQFF
NA	TRBV6-1	TRBJ2-5	TRBD2	TGTGCCAGCAGTGAATGGAGACTAGCGGGACAAGAGACCCAGTACTTC	CASSEWRLAGQETQYF
few	TRBV12-3/TRBV12-4	TRBJ2-7	NA	TGTGCCAGCAGTTACCATCCCTACGAGCAGTACTTC	CASSYHPYEQYF
NA	TRBV5-1	TRBJ2-7	TRBD2	TGCGCCAGCAGCTTGCGCGTAGGGGAGGGGCAGTACTTC	CASSLRVGEGQYF
NA	TRBV4-2	TRBJ1-6	TRBD1	TGTGCCAGCAGCCACATGAACAGGGGAGATTCACCCCTCCACTTT	CASSHMNRGDSPLHF
NA	TRBV2	TRBJ2-7	NA	TGTGCCAGCATTGACGGTAACTCCTACGAGCAGAACTTC	CASIDGNSYEQNF
NA	TRBV20-1	TRBJ2-1	TRBD2	TGCAGTGCTAAGCCATGGCGACTAGCGGGAGGGCCGGTCAATGAGCAGTTCTTC	CSAKPWRLAGGPVNEQFF
few	TRBV27	TRBJ1-3	TRBD1	TGTGCCAGCAGTGTACGGACAGGTTTTTCTGGAAACACCATATATTTT	CASSVRTGFSGNTIYF
NA	TRBV20-1	TRBJ1-5	TRBD1	TGCAGTGCCTCGGGACAGGGGGGCAATCAGCCCCAGCATTTT	CSASGQGGNQPQHF
NA	TRBV3-1	TRBJ2-7	TRBD1	TGTGCCAGCAGCCAAGAAGGACCCGGGACAGGGGTTACCTACGAGCAGTACTTC	CASSQEGPGTGVTYEQYF
few	TRBV5-6	TRBJ2-3	NA	TGTGCCAGCAGCCGACGACAAGGGACACGCACAGATACGCAGTATTTT	CASSRRQGTRTDTQYF
NA	TRBV6-4	TRBJ2-1	TRBD2	TGTGCCAGCAAGGGACTAGTAAATGAGCAGTTCTTC	CASKGLVNEQFF
few	TRBV12-3/TRBV12-4	TRBJ1-1	NA	TGTGCCAGCAGTCCCTTTGGAGGGAGAACTGAAGCTTTCTTT	CASSPFGGRTEAFF
NA	TRBV7-9	TRBJ2-5	NA	TGTGCCAGCAGCCAAGACAGGGAGGGTGAGACCCAGTACTTC	CASSQDREGETQYF
NA	TRBV6-4	TRBJ2-2	NA	TGTGCCAGCAGTGAAAGTCCGGGGTTCACCGGGGAGCTGTTTTTT	CASSESPGFTGELFF
NA	TRBV5-8	TRBJ1-5	NA	TGTGCCAGCAGCTTGGAACGCCTCAATCAGCCCCAGCATTTT	CASSLERLNQPQHF
few	TRBV5-1	TRBJ1-1	NA	TGCGCCAGCAGCTTGGCAGGGGAGTCGGCTGAAGCTTTCTTT	CASSLAGESAEAFF
NA	TRBV7-6	TRBJ2-1	TRBD2	TGTGCCAGCAGCCGAATAGCGGGAGGGGCCTATAGCTCCTACAATGAGCAGTTCTTC	CASSRIAGGAYSSYNEQFF
NA	TRBV10-3	TRBJ2-1	TRBD2	TGTGCCATCAGTGAGGTTCTAGCGGGAGGCCAAAGATTCTTCTTC	CAISEVLAGGQRFFF
NA	TRBV19	TRBJ2-1	TRBD1	TGTGCCAGTAGTGCTCGGACAGGGGCTGGTGAGCAGTTCTTC	CASSARTGAGEQFF
NA	TRBV20-1	TRBJ2-1	NA	TGCAGTGCTAGAGCGACTAGTGCTGGTGAGCAGTTCTTC	CSARATSAGEQFF
few	TRBV18	TRBJ2-7	NA	TGTGCCAGCTCACCACCTTCAGTTTACGAGCAGTACTTC	CASSPPSVYEQYF
NA	TRBV27	TRBJ2-5	NA	TGTGCCAGCAGTTTATATTCCCGCTTCCAAGAGACCCAGTACTTC	CASSLYSRFQETQYF
NA	TRBV5-1	TRBJ1-1	NA	TGCGCCAGCAGCTCGACAGGTGCATACACTGAAGCTTTCTTT	CASSSTGAYTEAFF
many	TRBV12-3/TRBV12-4	TRBJ1-1	NA	TGTGCCAGCAGTTCCGGGGGGAGGACTGAAGCTTTCTTT	CASSSGGRTEAFF
few	TRBV5-1	TRBJ2-2	TRBD2	TGCGCCAGCAGCTTGCGTACTAGCGGGGAGACGAACACCGGGGAGCTGTTTTTT	CASSLRTSGETNTGELFF
NA	TRBV19	TRBJ2-7	TRBD1	TGTGCCAGTAGTATTGGGACAGGGATCGGCGAGCAGTACTTC	CASSIGTGIGEQYF
NA	TRBV7-8	TRBJ2-1	NA	TGTGCCAGCAGCTGGCTAGTGCAAGTAGCCTACAATGAGCAGTTCTTC	CASSWLVQVAYNEQFF
few	TRBV20-1	TRBJ2-5	NA	TGCAGTGCTAGAGTGGAGAGGAGGAGGTGGGAGACCCAGTACTTC	CSARVERRRWETQYF
once	TRBV5-4	TRBJ1-2	NA	TGTGCCAGCAGCTTGGGTACGCGTGGCTACACCTTC	CASSLGTRGYTF
few	TRBV5-6	TRBJ2-7	TRBD2	TGTGCCAGCAGCTTGGTGTCAGGGAGGGGCGAGCAGTACTTC	CASSLVSGRGEQYF
few	TRBV27	TRBJ1-1	NA	TGTGCCAGCAGTTTTCAGAGGGGGGACACTGAAGCTTTCTTT	CASSFQRGDTEAFF
NA	TRBV28	TRBJ2-7	TRBD2	TGTGCCAGCAGTGCTACTAGCGGGAGGGCCTTCCACGAGCAGTACTTC	CASSATSGRAFHEQYF
few	TRBV27	TRBJ2-3	NA	TGTGCCAGCAGGTTCGGGGGGCCCTCAGATACGCAGTATTTT	CASRFGGPSDTQYF
NA	TRBV5-5	TRBJ1-5	NA	TGTGCCAGCAGCTTTCGGTTGGTGCAGAACAATCAGCCCCAGCATTTT	CASSFRLVQNNQPQHF
large	TRBV28	TRBJ2-6	NA	TGTGCCAGCAGTTTAAGGGGGGCCAACGTCCTGACTTTC	CASSLRGANVLTF
NA	TRBV5-1	TRBJ1-1	NA	TGCGCCAGCAGCCCATGGGGGGGGAATCGCCGAACTGAAGCTTTCTTT	CASSPWGGNRRTEAFF
NA	TRBV11-2	TRBJ1-6	NA	TGTGCCAGCAGCTTTAGGCGGAATTCACCCCTCCACTTT	CASSFRRNSPLHF